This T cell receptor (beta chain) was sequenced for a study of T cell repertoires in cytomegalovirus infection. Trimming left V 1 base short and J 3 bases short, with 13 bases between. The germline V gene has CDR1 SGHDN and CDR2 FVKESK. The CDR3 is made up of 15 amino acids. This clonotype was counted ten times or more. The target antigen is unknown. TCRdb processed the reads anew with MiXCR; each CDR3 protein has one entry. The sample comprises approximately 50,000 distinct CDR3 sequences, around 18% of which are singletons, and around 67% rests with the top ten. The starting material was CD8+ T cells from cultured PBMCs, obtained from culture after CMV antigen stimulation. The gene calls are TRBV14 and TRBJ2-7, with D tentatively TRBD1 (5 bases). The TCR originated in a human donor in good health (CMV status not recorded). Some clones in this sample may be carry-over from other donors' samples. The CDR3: CASSQVGQERYEQYF. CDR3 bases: TGTGCCAGCAGCCAAGTGGGGCAGGAGCGCTACGAGCAGTACTTC.